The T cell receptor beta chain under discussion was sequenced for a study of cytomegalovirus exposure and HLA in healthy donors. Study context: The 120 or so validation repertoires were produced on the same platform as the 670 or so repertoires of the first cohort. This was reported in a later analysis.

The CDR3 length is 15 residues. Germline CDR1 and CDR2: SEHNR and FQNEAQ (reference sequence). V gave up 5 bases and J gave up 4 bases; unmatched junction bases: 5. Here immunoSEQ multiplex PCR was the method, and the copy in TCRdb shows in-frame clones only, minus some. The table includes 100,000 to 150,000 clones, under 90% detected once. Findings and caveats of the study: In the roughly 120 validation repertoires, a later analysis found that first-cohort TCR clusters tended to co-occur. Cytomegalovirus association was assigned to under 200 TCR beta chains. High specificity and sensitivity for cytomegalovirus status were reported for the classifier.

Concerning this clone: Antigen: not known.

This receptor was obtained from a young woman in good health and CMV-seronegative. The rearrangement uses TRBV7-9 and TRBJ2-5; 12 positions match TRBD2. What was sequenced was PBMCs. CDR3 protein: CASSRLAGEGETQYF. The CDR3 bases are TGTGCCAGCAGCCGACTAGCGGGAGAAGGAGAGACCCAGTACTTC.